This TCR beta chain was obtained from a study of blood T cell repertoires in COVID-19. Looking at the study overall: In each case, the material was cDNA or gDNA derived from T cells, B-cell-depleted T cells, or PBMCs.

V lost 3 bases, J lost 4 bases, and 7 bases lay in between. The CDR3 spans 12 residues. Germline V lookup: CDR1 SGDLS, CDR2 YYNGEE. In the authors' methods: Estimation of nucleated cell counts relied on the amplification of reference gene primers. TCRdb's table, derived via immunoSEQ multiplex PCR, lists solely in-frame clones and lacks some. Clonal size and the V and J genes are those of that table, whereas D and trimming came from the DNA. The table has 110,000 or so clones, more than 65% seen once. The material sequenced was peripheral blood. This chain uses TRBV9 with TRBJ1-2; the D is unclear. The sequence derives from a man between 50 and 59 years old with acute or convalescent COVID-19. DNA for the CDR3: TGTGCCAGCAGCGCCAATTCCTATGGCTACACCTTC. Residues: CASSANSYGYTF. Combining the CDR3 with reference TRBV9 and TRBJ1-2 gives the whole variable domain DSGVTQTPKHLITATGQRVTLRCSPRSGDLSVYWYQQSLDQGLQFLIQYYNGEERAKGNILERFSAQQFPDLHSELNLSSLELGDSALYFCASSANSYGYTFGSGTRLTVV.